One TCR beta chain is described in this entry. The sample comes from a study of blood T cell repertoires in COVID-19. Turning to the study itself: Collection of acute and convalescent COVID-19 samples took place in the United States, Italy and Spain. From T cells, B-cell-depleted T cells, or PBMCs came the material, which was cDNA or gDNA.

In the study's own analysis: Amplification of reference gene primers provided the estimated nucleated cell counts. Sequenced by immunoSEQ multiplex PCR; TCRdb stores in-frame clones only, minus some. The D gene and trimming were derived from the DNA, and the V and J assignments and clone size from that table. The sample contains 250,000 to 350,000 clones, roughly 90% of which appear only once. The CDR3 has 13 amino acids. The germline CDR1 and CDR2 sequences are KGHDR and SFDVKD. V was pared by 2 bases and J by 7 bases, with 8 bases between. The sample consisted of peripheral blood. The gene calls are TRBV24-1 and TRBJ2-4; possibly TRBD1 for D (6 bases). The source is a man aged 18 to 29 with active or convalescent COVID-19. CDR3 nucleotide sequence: TGTGCCACCAGTGATTCAGGACAGAACATTCAGTACTTC. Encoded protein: CATSDSGQNIQYF.